These 21 T cell receptor beta chains originate from one sample sequenced in a study of beta chain features in type 1 diabetes. Study-wide findings and caveats: A moderate, significant TCRB CDR3 shortening appeared in type 1 diabetes across four CD4+ subsets.

The investigators reverse transcribed all of the isolated RNA, so they sequenced expressed TCRB transcripts. Assay: immunoSEQ multiplex PCR; the TCRdb copy retains only in-frame clones and omits some. This sample yields some 700,000 clones, of which around an eighth are seen a single time; 0.022% belongs to the top ten. These TCRs are of unknown antigen specificity. The specimen was naive CD4+ T cells from blood. The receptors shown here come from a young man with type 1 diabetes.

This rearrangement joins TRBV10-3 to TRBJ1-3; no reliable D call. The CDR3 loop spans 12 amino acids. V lost 5 bases, J lost 1 base, and 3 bases lay in between. CDR1 is ENHRY and CDR2 is SYGVKD in the germline V gene. CDR3 sequence reads: CAISPSGNTIYF. The CDR3, as DNA: TGTGCCATCAGTCCTTCTGGAAACACCATATATTTT.

This clone was detected only a few times. The rearrangement links TRBV10-3 to TRBJ1-3; D call uncertain. The CDR3 sequence is 13 residues long. Germline CDR1 reads ENHRY; CDR2 reads SYGVKD. V lost 7 bases and J lost 0, with 7 bases in between. The CDR3: CAITDASGNTIYF. The CDR3 DNA reads as TGTGCCATCACGGACGCCTCTGGAAACACCATATATTTT.

This clone was counted a few times. The V and J genes are TRBV5-4 and TRBJ2-1; TRBD2 agrees at 11 bases. CDR1 and CDR2 (germline): SGHNT, YYREEE (reference sequence). The V and J ends lost 4 bases and 3 bases, in that order; junction bases with no gene match: 6. The CDR3 consists of 16 residues. Written as DNA, the CDR3 is TGTGCCAGCAGCCCGCTAGCGGGGGGCCTCTACAATGAGCAGTTCTTC. Protein product: CASSPLAGGLYNEQFF.

This clone has more than one count but fewer than ten. The rearrangement joins TRBV20-1 to TRBJ2-7; D not resolved. The germline CDR1 and CDR2 sequences are DFQATT and SNEGSKA (reference sequence). The V gene lost 6 bases and the J gene lost 5 bases, with 8 bases spanning the gap. This CDR3 contains 10 residues. The DNA of the CDR3 is TGCAGTGCCGGAAGGCACGAGCAGTACTTC. It specifies CSAGRHEQYF.

This sequence joins TRBV6-6 and TRBJ1-5; 7 positions agree with TRBD1. The CDR3 has 16 residues. The germline V gene has CDR1 MNHNY and CDR2 SVGAGI (reference sequence). V shed 5 bases and J 6 bases; nucleotides not matched to a gene: 13. The CDR3 region is CASSTSTGDRGQPQHF. Here the CDR3 DNA reads TGTGCCAGCAGTACATCAACAGGGGATAGAGGTCAGCCCCAGCATTTT.

This clone appeared a few times. The chain uses TRBV28 and TRBJ2-4; 7 bases are a match to TRBD1. The CDR3 consists of 15 residues. V lost 6 bases, J lost 9 bases, and 14 bases stayed unmatched. The V gene's germline CDR1 is MDHEN and CDR2 SYDVKM. DNA for the CDR3: TGTGCCAGCAGCCTGAGCCCAGACAGGGCTGGCATTCAGTACTTC. This sequence encodes CASSLSPDRAGIQYF.

This clone appeared a few times. This chain connects TRBV15 to TRBJ1-6, with D maybe TRBD1 (5 bases). CDR1 and CDR2 from the germline V gene are LNHNV and YYDKDF (reference sequence). Trimming removed 6 bases at V and 11 bases at J, with 17 bases between. The CDR3 has 14 amino acids. The CDR3 sequence: CATRTGRAGAPLHF. In nucleotides, the CDR3 is TGTGCCACCAGGACGGGACGAGCCGGGGCACCCCTCCACTTT.

This clone was seen a handful of times. The chain is built from TRBV10-3 and TRBJ2-5; 11 bases fit TRBD1. CDR1 and CDR2 from the germline V gene are ENHRY and SYGVKD. The CDR3 covers 15 residues. V lost 4 bases, J lost 2 bases, and 3 bases stayed unmatched. The DNA for the CDR3 is TGTGCCATCAGTGTTGGGACAGGGGGGCAAGAGACCCAGTACTTC. Encoded protein: CAISVGTGGQETQYF.

This clone was found a few times. The V gene is TRBV19, the J gene TRBJ1-2, with D hard to call. V was clipped by 4 bases and J by 5 bases, with 11 bases between them. The CDR3 spans 13 residues. Germline V lookup: CDR1 LNHDA, CDR2 SQIVND (reference sequence). The CDR3 bases are TGTGCCAGTAGTACCCCCTCGGGGTATGGCTACACCTTC. Protein product: CASSTPSGYGYTF.

The CDR3 protein is CASSLGGTDGANVLTF. The DNA for the CDR3 is TGTGCCAGCAGCTTGGGGGGCACAGATGGGGCCAACGTCCTGACTTTC. The rearrangement joins TRBV11-2 to TRBJ2-6; D possibly uses TRBD1 or TRBD2 (6 bases each). V was shortened by 3 bases and J by 3 bases, with 12 bases between the two germline ends. Germline V gene lookup returns CDR1 SGHAT and CDR2 FQNNGV. This CDR3 is 16 amino acids long.

V gene TRBV4-1 combines with J gene TRBJ2-7; D may be TRBD2 (6 bases). Between the trimmed V and J ends, which lost 4 bases and 2 bases, there was a span of 12 bases. Germline values: CDR1 MGHRA, CDR2 YSYEKL. There are 14 residues in the CDR3. CDR3 protein: CASSRGDVAYEQYF. The CDR3 DNA reads TGCGCCAGCAGCCGGGGGGACGTAGCCTACGAGCAGTACTTC.

This clone was seen just once. The chain joins TRBV27 to TRBJ1-4; weak D call: TRBD1 (5 bases). The CDR3 spans 15 residues. The ends were cut back, 5 bases at V and 4 bases at J, with 14 bases in the middle. Germline lookup yields CDR1 MNHEY and CDR2 SMNVEV (reference sequence). The CDR3 here is CASSADLGVNEKLFF. The CDR3 region has the DNA TGTGCCAGCAGTGCAGACCTGGGGGTTAATGAAAAACTGTTTTTT.

This clone was observed a few times. Germline is not matched at one junction end, which may reflect a read error. V gene TRBV7-7 combines with J gene TRBJ2-2; 8 bases match TRBD1. Germline CDR1 is SSHAT and CDR2 is FNYEAQ (reference sequence). The CDR3 has 14 amino acids. CDR3 sequence: CASSLGTGRGELFF. DNA for the CDR3: TGTGCTAGCAGCTTAGGGACAGGACGCGGGGAGCTGTTTTTT.

The J gene is TRBJ1-4, the V gene TRBV15; tentative D call: TRBD1 (5 bases). This CDR3 region has 14 residues. Germline V gene data show CDR1 as LNHNV and CDR2 as YYDKDF (reference sequence). V was pared by 3 bases and J by 4 bases, with 9 bases between. CDR3 in amino acids: CATSRGPINEKLFF. The CDR3 bases are TGTGCCACCAGCAGGGGACCGATTAATGAAAAACTGTTTTTT.

This clone was picked up a small number of times. The chain has TRBV7-9 and TRBJ1-1; 8 bases fit TRBD1. Germline assignment: CDR1 SEHNR and CDR2 FQNEAQ (reference sequence). With V trimmed by 5 bases and J by 11 bases, 4 bases remained unmatched. The CDR3 length is 11 residues. The CDR3 loop is CASSLTGDAFF. CDR3 DNA sequence: TGTGCCAGCAGCCTGACAGGGGATGCTTTCTTT.

This clone appeared a few times. This chain links TRBV28 with TRBJ1-3, with D unresolved. The CDR3 has 11 amino acids. Germline V gives CDR1 MDHEN, CDR2 SYDVKM. V lost 7 bases to trimming and J lost 4 bases, with 5 bases between them. The CDR3 DNA reads as TGTGCCAGCACTTACGGAAACACCATATATTTT. Its protein product is CASTYGNTIYF. The full variable domain, rest sourced from reference TRBV28 and TRBJ1-3, is DVKVTQSSRYLVKRTGEKVFLECVQDMDHENMFWYRQDPGLGLRLIYFSYDVKMKEKGDIPEGYSVSREKKERFSLILESASTNQTSMYLCASTYGNTIYFGEGSWLTVV.

V and J are TRBV10-3 and TRBJ2-5; the D gene is possibly TRBD1 (5 bases). CDR1 and CDR2 from the germline V gene are ENHRY and SYGVKD. The CDR3 is made up of 13 amino acids. V was clipped by 4 bases and J by 1 base, with 7 bases between them. The CDR3 protein is CAISVDSQETQYF. CDR3 DNA sequence: TGTGCCATCAGTGTCGACAGCCAAGAGACCCAGTACTTC.

This clone occurred a few times. This chain uses TRBV25-1 with TRBJ1-2; TRBD1 matches 10 bases. Germline V gene data show CDR1 as MGHDK and CDR2 as SYGVNS. V was clipped by 9 bases and J by 7 bases; unmatched bases: 14. The CDR3 runs to 15 residues. The CDR3 region has the DNA TGTGCCAGTCGGTCGACAGGGGGCGGCTCTCTTGGCTACACCTTC. Protein sequence: CASRSTGGGSLGYTF.

This clone was observed a few times. This chain joins TRBV11-3 and TRBJ2-2; D remains ambiguous. Germline assignment: CDR1 SGHNT and CDR2 YENEEA. With 1 base removed from V and 3 bases from J, the gap between germline ends came to 9 bases. CDR3 length: 15 amino acids. This chain's CDR3 is CASSLGLEDTGELFF. CDR3 coding DNA: TGTGCCAGCAGCTTAGGCCTAGAAGACACCGGGGAGCTGTTTTTT.

The chain combines TRBV15 with TRBJ1-1, with a weak D call TRBD1 (5 bases). The germline CDR1 and CDR2 sequences are LNHNV and YYDKDF (reference sequence). Deletions cut 2 bases from V and 5 bases from J, with 9 bases between. There are 13 residues in the CDR3. CDR3 sequence (DNA): TGTGCCACCAGCAGACCCCAGGGTACTGAAGCTTTCTTT. Protein sequence: CATSRPQGTEAFF.

The chain joins TRBV7-2 to TRBJ1-2, with TRBD1 identical over 8 bases. The J segment lost 7 bases and the V segment lost 4 bases, leaving 5 bases of the junction unmatched. This CDR3 contains 13 residues. In germline, CDR1 is SGHTA, CDR2 FQGNSA. The CDR3 DNA reads TGTGCCAGCAGCTCCGGACAGGGTATTGGCTACACCTTC. Amino acid sequence: CASSSGQGIGYTF.